The rows below give T cell receptor beta chains drawn from one sample of a study of cytomegalovirus exposure and HLA in healthy donors. The assay was immunoSEQ multiplex PCR, and TCRdb's table has in-frame clones only and misses some. This sample has more than 150,000 clones, with roughly 84% found just once. The sequenced sample was PBMCs. These receptors were collected from a girl less than two years old in good health and CMV-seronegative. Both conserved end residues are part of each CDR3. The order of the fields is clone size, D gene, J gene, V gene, CDR3 protein, CDR3 DNA. D genes are given only for firm matches. The size entry is marked missing in some rows and otherwise reads once, few, many or a size class.

once | . | TRBJ2-3 | TRBV5-4 | CASSSYDSPGTDTQYF | TGTGCCAGCAGCTCATACGACAGTCCAGGCACAGATACGCAGTATTTT
once | TRBD2 | TRBJ2-3 | TRBV7-3 | CASSPQGLAGDTQYF | TGTGCCAGCAGCCCACAAGGGCTAGCGGGGGATACGCAGTATTTT
. | . | TRBJ2-1 | TRBV7-9 | CASSGLREQFF | TGTGCCAGCAGCGGGCTAAGGGAGCAGTTCTTC
once | . | TRBJ1-5 | TRBV2 | CASRPTGRGQPQHF | TGTGCCAGCAGGCCCACAGGGAGGGGTCAGCCCCAGCATTTT
once | TRBD2 | TRBJ2-7 | TRBV30 | CAWMGTSGRAVTYEQYF | TGTGCCTGGATGGGCACTAGCGGGAGGGCCGTAACCTACGAGCAGTACTTC
. | TRBD1 | TRBJ2-7 | TRBV7-6 | CASSLAGQGPSEQYF | TGTGCCAGCAGCTTAGCCGGACAGGGGCCTAGCGAGCAGTACTTC
. | TRBD2 | TRBJ2-2 | TRBV27 | CASRLAGGPTGELFF | TGTGCCAGCAGGCTAGCGGGAGGGCCCACCGGGGAGCTGTTTTTT
. | . | TRBJ2-1 | TRBV6-5 | CASSYSTGSYNEQFF | TGTGCCAGCAGTTACTCGACCGGGAGCTACAATGAGCAGTTCTTC
. | . | TRBJ2-7 | TRBV5-8 | CASSLDTLVSYEQYF | TGTGCCAGCAGCTTGGACACCCTGGTCTCCTACGAGCAGTACTTC
. | TRBD2 | TRBJ2-3 | TRBV11-2 | CASSLRGTSGPSTDTQYF | TGTGCCAGCAGCTTAAGGGGGACTAGCGGGCCTAGCACAGATACGCAGTATTTT
. | . | TRBJ1-2 | TRBV2 | CASSAGDYGYTF | TGTGCCAGCAGTGCAGGGGACTATGGCTACACCTTC
. | . | TRBJ1-3 | TRBV11-1 | CASSLYGYSGNTIYF | TGTGCCAGCAGCTTATACGGGTATTCGGGAAACACCATATATTTT
. | TRBD2 | TRBJ2-7 | TRBV13 | CASSPGLAAFPYEQYF | TGTGCCAGCAGCCCCGGACTAGCGGCCTTTCCCTACGAGCAGTACTTC
. | TRBD1 | TRBJ2-7 | TRBV11-2 | CASSLNRGVFEQYF | TGTGCCAGCAGCTTAAACAGGGGAGTGTTCGAGCAGTACTTC
. | . | TRBJ2-7 | TRBV29-1 | CSPLTGLYEQYF | TGCAGCCCTTTGACTGGACTCTACGAGCAGTACTTC
. | . | TRBJ2-2 | TRBV6-5 | CASSPLGGGELFF | TGTGCCAGCAGTCCCTTAGGGGGCGGGGAGCTGTTTTTT
. | . | TRBJ1-2 | TRBV5-6 | CASSGGVGYTF | TGTGCCAGCAGCGGGGGGGTTGGCTACACCTTC
. | TRBD2 | TRBJ2-7 | TRBV10-3 | CASLGTSGGENEQYF | TGTGCCTCATTGGGGACTAGCGGGGGAGAAAACGAGCAGTACTTC
. | TRBD2 | TRBJ2-1 | TRBV18 | CASSPLAGGPTDEQFF | TGTGCCAGCTCGCCACTAGCGGGGGGGCCGACGGATGAGCAATTCTTC
once | TRBD2 | TRBJ2-7 | TRBV2 | CASSELAGYRYEQYF | TGTGCCAGCAGTGAGCTAGCGGGATACCGGTACGAGCAGTACTTC
. | TRBD2 | TRBJ2-3 | TRBV6-6 | CASSQGLAGGQDTQYF | TGTGCCAGCAGCCAGGGACTAGCGGGGGGGCAAGATACGCAGTATTTT
. | TRBD1 | TRBJ2-2 | TRBV6-5 | CASRMTGDTGELFF | TGTGCCAGCAGGATGACAGGGGACACCGGGGAGCTGTTTTTT
. | TRBD2 | TRBJ2-3 | TRBV29-1 | CRIGVPGRGDTQYF | TGCAGGATCGGTGTCCCAGGGAGGGGAGATACGCAGTATTTT
. | TRBD2 | TRBJ2-2 | TRBV4-1 | CASSQALQRGTNTGELFF | TGCGCCAGCAGCCAAGCCCTTCAGCGGGGGACGAACACCGGGGAGCTGTTTTTT
. | . | TRBJ2-4 | TRBV10-1 | CASSGSRGEGKNIQYF | TGCGCCAGCAGTGGTTCCAGGGGCGAAGGCAAAAACATTCAGTACTTC
. | TRBD1 | TRBJ1-2 | TRBV7-9 | CASSLARDRVNGYTF | TGTGCCAGCAGCTTAGCCCGGGACAGGGTGAATGGCTACACCTTC
once | TRBD1 | TRBJ2-7 | TRBV6-1 | CASRDRLLRVSQYF | TGTGCCAGCAGGGACAGGCTTTTACGAGTATCGCAGTACTTC
. | . | TRBJ2-1 | TRBV21-1 | CASSKGETSGSSYNEQFF | TGTGCCAGCAGCAAGGGAGAGACTAGCGGGAGCTCCTACAATGAGCAGTTCTTC
. | TRBD2 | TRBJ2-3 | TRBV5-6 | CASSFTERGRTDTQYF | TGTGCCAGCAGCTTTACGGAGCGGGGCCGCACAGATACGCAGTATTTT
. | . | TRBJ1-1 | TRBV29-1 | CSAQRAYRRGIMNTEAFF | TGCAGCGCCCAAAGGGCGTATCGGCGGGGGATCATGAACACTGAAGCTTTCTTT
few | . | TRBJ1-5 | TRBV21-1 | CASSADGTGNQPQHF | TGTGCCAGCAGCGCGGACGGGACAGGCAATCAGCCCCAGCATTTT
. | . | TRBJ2-3 | TRBV15 | CATSRTQGSGTDTQYF | TGTGCCACCAGCAGAACCCAGGGTTCAGGCACAGATACGCAGTATTTT
. | TRBD1 | TRBJ1-3 | TRBV5-4 | CASSPRDRGSGNTIYF | TGTGCCAGCAGCCCCCGGGACAGGGGCTCTGGAAACACCATATATTTT
. | . | TRBJ2-7 | TRBV7-3 | CASSLSGSYEQYF | TGTGCCAGCAGCTTAAGCGGCTCCTACGAGCAGTACTTC
. | TRBD1 | TRBJ1-2 | TRBV6-1 | CASSVHRDRGYGYTF | TGTGCCAGCAGTGTACACCGGGACAGAGGCTATGGCTACACCTTC
. | . | TRBJ2-3 | TRBV29-1 | CSVLEGFTDTQYF | TGCAGCGTTCTCGAGGGATTCACAGATACGCAGTATTTT